The entry that follows covers one T cell receptor beta chain sequence. Its specificity is unknown. The data belong to a study of cytomegalovirus exposure and HLA in healthy donors. Study-wide points: The classifier was said to identify cytomegalovirus status with high specificity and sensitivity. The authors excluded some V segments, including TRBV6-2 and TRBV6-3, as indistinguishable. A later analysis appeared to link common viral pathogens to several of the most significant clusters.

The primer mix had 60 Vbeta and 13 Jbeta primers. The repertoire was sequenced with immunoSEQ multiplex PCR; TCRdb's copy has only in-frame clones and lacks some. The sample lists roughly 150,000 clones; about four fifths were seen once. Germline V gene data show CDR1 as MNHEY and CDR2 as SMNVEV (reference sequence). With V trimmed by 6 bases and J by 10 bases, 7 bases remained unmatched. The CDR3 is 15 residues long. The genes are TRBV27 and TRBJ1-6; TRBD1 matches 12 bases. The origin of this receptor is a man younger than 40 in good health and CMV-seropositive. Sequences were obtained from PBMCs. In DNA form, the CDR3 reads TGTGCCAGCAGGCTCGGGACAGGGGGCGGGTCACCCCTCCACTTT. Protein: CASRLGTGGGSPLHF.